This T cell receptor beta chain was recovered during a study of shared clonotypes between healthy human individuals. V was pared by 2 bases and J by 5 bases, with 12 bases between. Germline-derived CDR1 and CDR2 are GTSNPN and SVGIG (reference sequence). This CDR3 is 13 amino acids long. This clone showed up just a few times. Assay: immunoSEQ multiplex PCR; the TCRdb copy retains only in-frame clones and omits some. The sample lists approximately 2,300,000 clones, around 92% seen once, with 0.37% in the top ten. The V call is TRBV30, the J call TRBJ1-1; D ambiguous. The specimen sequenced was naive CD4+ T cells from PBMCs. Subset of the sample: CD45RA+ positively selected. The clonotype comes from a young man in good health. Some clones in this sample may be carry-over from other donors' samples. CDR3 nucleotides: TGTGCCTGGAGTTTGGGTTCTGTGACTGAAGCTTTCTTT. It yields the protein CAWSLGSVTEAFF.